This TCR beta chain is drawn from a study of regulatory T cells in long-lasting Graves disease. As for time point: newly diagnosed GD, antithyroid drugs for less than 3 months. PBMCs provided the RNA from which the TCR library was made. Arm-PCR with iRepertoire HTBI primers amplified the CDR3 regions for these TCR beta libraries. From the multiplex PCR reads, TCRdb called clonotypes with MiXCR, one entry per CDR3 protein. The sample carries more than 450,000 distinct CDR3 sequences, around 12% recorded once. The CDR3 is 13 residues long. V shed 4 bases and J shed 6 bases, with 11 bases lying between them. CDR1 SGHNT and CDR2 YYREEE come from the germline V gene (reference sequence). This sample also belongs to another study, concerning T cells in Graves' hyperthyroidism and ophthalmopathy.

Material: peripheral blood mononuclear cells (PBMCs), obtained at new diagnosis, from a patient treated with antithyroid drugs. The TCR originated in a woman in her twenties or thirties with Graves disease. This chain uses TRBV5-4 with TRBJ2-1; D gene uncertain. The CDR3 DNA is TGTGCCAGCAGCAATACCTCCCGCAATGAGCAGTTCTTC. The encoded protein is CASSNTSRNEQFF.